This is a list of T cell receptor beta chains from one sample in a study of sequential checkpoint blockade in melanoma. TCRdb's copy holds only in-frame clones and misses some; the assay was immunoSEQ multiplex PCR. The sample has around 18,000 clones; roughly 72% are singletons. The specimen was CD8+ T cells sorted from blood (inferred from file names), collected from a patient given nivolumab and ipilimumab in sequence. Source of these receptors: a human donor with melanoma. The conserved cysteine and the conserved F or W are not part of the CDR3 here. Fields, in order: J gene, V gene, CDR3 protein.

J: TRBJ2-1; V: TRBV4-1; CDR3: ASSQDQWTSGANEQF
J: TRBJ2-7; V: TRBV19; CDR3: ASSMGQGWSYEQY
J: TRBJ1-2; V: TRBV28; CDR3: ASSFERWDRTNGDYGYT
J: TRBJ1-6; V: TRBV6-4; CDR3: ASSASSEVGNSPLH
J: TRBJ2-7; V: TRBV27; CDR3: ASSPLGQSTFYEQY
J: TRBJ2-7; V: TRBV28; CDR3: ASSQTWGTSSSYEQY
J: TRBJ2-1; V: TRBV19; CDR3: ASSSGGSYNEQF
J: TRBJ2-2; V: TRBV7-8; CDR3: ASSFRTGGTGELF
J: TRBJ2-7; V: TRBV27; CDR3: ASSPYYEQY
J: .; V: TRBV28; CDR3: ATVGTHTYEQY
J: TRBJ2-7; V: TRBV7-2; CDR3: ASSREPYEQY
J: TRBJ2-2; V: TRBV4-1; CDR3: ASSQSGGGELF
J: TRBJ2-7; V: TRBV7-9; CDR3: ASSLVDLRGAEQY
J: TRBJ1-5; V: TRBV5-6; CDR3: ASSPTQGQPQH
J: TRBJ1-2; V: TRBV19; CDR3: ASNPATGVTNYGYT
J: TRBJ2-1; V: TRBV28; CDR3: ASANGLAETYNEQF
J: TRBJ2-1; V: TRBV6-1; CDR3: ASSNGQYNEQF
J: .; V: TRBV5-4; CDR3: ATTSGYEQY
J: TRBJ1-1; V: TRBV4-1; CDR3: ASSQVSVYTEAF
J: TRBJ2-3; V: TRBV4-3; CDR3: ASSQTGGGLAGTTDTQY
J: TRBJ2-7; V: TRBV27; CDR3: ASSWGLGSYEQY
J: TRBJ2-7; V: TRBV5-3; CDR3: ASSPGLGERAEQY
J: TRBJ1-1; V: TRBV19; CDR3: ASSIRQGPDTEAF
J: TRBJ1-1; V: TRBV2; CDR3: ASTPGTGAEAF
J: TRBJ2-2; V: TRBV5-4; CDR3: ASSLPLGEGGELF
J: TRBJ2-7; V: TRBV5-6; CDR3: ASSRGSSYEQY
J: TRBJ2-1; V: TRBV9; CDR3: APGSYNEQF
J: TRBJ2-1; V: TRBV28; CDR3: ASRDRGLNEQF
J: TRBJ2-1; V: TRBV4-1; CDR3: ASSQSPAGEGVNEQF
J: TRBJ1-4; V: TRBV6-1; CDR3: ASSEAGGDRGQKLF
J: TRBJ1-2; V: TRBV5-4; CDR3: ASSSSGQGFGYT
J: TRBJ2-7; V: TRBV12-5; CDR3: ASGLVTLAGALLDFNEQY
J: TRBJ2-2; V: TRBV10-3; CDR3: ALSTSGGTGELF
J: TRBJ2-5; V: TRBV28; CDR3: ASSAPLGSQETQY
J: TRBJ2-1; V: TRBV28; CDR3: ASSSQGIFYNEQF
J: TRBJ1-1; V: TRBV11-2; CDR3: ASSQDRGTEAF
J: TRBJ2-3; V: TRBV10-3; CDR3: AISVLGGPTDTQY
J: TRBJ2-1; V: TRBV6-4; CDR3: ASSDSPGGDNEQF
J: TRBJ2-7; V: TRBV7-9; CDR3: ASSLVQGARYEQY
J: TRBJ1-1; V: TRBV29-1; CDR3: SVPGQTNTEAF
J: TRBJ1-2; V: TRBV18; CDR3: ASAEVANYGYT
J: TRBJ2-7; V: TRBV30; CDR3: AWSGRGGSYEQY
J: TRBJ2-1; V: TRBV2; CDR3: ASTDPGGAVEQF
J: TRBJ2-7; V: TRBV4-2; CDR3: ASSQDGGGAYEQY
J: TRBJ2-5; V: TRBV6-6; CDR3: ASSHRGRQETQY
J: TRBJ2-7; V: TRBV5-4; CDR3: ASSQDAGGLYEQY
J: TRBJ2-7; V: TRBV5-5; CDR3: ASSLREFLYEQY
J: TRBJ2-2; V: TRBV9; CDR3: ASSPRLADANTGELF
J: TRBJ2-3; V: TRBV12-5; CDR3: ASEGTSDLTDTQY
J: TRBJ2-2; V: TRBV30; CDR3: AWSVRDRLTGELF
J: TRBJ2-2; V: TRBV15; CDR3: ATSRDLEGLARGELF
J: TRBJ2-2; V: TRBV6-4; CDR3: ASSDSAGAVGELF
J: TRBJ1-1; V: TRBV5-1; CDR3: ASSTRDRAAEAF
J: TRBJ2-5; V: TRBV27; CDR3: ASSLFFSGGKETQY
J: TRBJ2-3; V: TRBV7-6; CDR3: ASSPQMGGSTDTQY
J: TRBJ2-5; V: TRBV7-9; CDR3: ASSRTDLPEQY
J: TRBJ2-1; V: TRBV27; CDR3: ASSWEGNEQF
J: TRBJ2-5; V: TRBV28; CDR3: ASSLSGSSGPKTRETQY
J: TRBJ1-1; V: TRBV7-9; CDR3: ASEALWTEAF